This TCR beta chain was sequenced for a study of PD-1 blockade in mismatch repair-deficient tumors. Study background: All were previously treated, progressing patients with around 12 mismatch repair-deficient cancer types.

PCR or immunohistochemistry showed mismatch repair deficiency in every enrolled patient. Germline assignment: CDR1 SGHNT and CDR2 YENEEA. The CDR3 has 15 amino acids. The V end lost 5 bases, the J end lost 3 bases, and 17 bases lay between the germline ends. The assay was immunoSEQ multiplex PCR, and TCRdb's table has in-frame clones only and misses some. The table includes approximately 40,000 clones, roughly 83% detected once. The clonotype was recovered from an adult with mismatch repair-deficient cancer. The sample was peripheral blood, taken 4 weeks after starting pembrolizumab. The rearrangement links TRBV11-3 to TRBJ2-7; D tentatively reads TRBD1 or TRBD2 (6 bases each). The CDR3 DNA reads TGTGCCAGCAGCGGGCGGACGGGGGCCCTCTACGAGCAGTACTTC. Translated: CASSGRTGALYEQYF.